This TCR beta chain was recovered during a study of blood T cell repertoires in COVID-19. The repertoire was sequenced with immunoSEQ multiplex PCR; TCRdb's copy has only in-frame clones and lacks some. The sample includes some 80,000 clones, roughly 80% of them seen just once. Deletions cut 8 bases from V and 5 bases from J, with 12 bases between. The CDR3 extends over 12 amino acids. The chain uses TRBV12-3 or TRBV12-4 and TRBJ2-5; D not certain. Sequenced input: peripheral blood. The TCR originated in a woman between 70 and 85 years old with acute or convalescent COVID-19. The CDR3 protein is CASGPGEETQYF. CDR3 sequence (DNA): TGTGCCAGCGGCCCGGGTGAGGAGACCCAGTACTTC.